The rows below give T cell receptor beta chains drawn from one sample of a study of CD8 T cells in Susac syndrome. Each CDR3 protein gets one entry after TCRdb re-called the immunoSEQ multiplex PCR reads with MiXCR. The profile shows 85,000 to 130,000 distinct CDR3 sequences, roughly 94% of them singletons. Sequenced sample: CD8+ T cells from PBMCs. These receptors originate from a human donor with Susac syndrome. Each CDR3 is given with its conserved first and last residue. The D gene is left open where the match is weak. Size is omitted from some rows. Given values are once, few, many or a class for expanded clones.

J gene,V gene,D gene,clone size,CDR3 protein,CDR3 DNA
TRBJ2-3,TRBV11-2,-,-,CASSPDPDTQYF,TGTGCCAGCAGCCCGGACCCAGATACGCAGTATTTT
TRBJ2-7,TRBV7-9,TRBD2,-,CASSQPERDYEQYF,TGTGCCAGCAGCCAACCGGAGCGGGATTACGAGCAGTACTTC
TRBJ1-2,TRBV9,-,-,CASSAGNSRVYGYTF,TGTGCCAGCAGCGCCGGGAACTCCAGGGTCTATGGCTACACCTTC
TRBJ1-2,TRBV27,TRBD1,-,CASSYLTGNGYTF,TGTGCCAGCAGTTACCTGACAGGGAATGGCTACACCTTC
TRBJ2-7,TRBV7-6,TRBD1,once,CASSSRQGVSYEQYF,TGTGCCAGCAGCTCCCGACAGGGGGTTTCCTACGAGCAGTACTTC
TRBJ1-5,TRBV4-1,TRBD1,once,CASSLGTGYSNQPQHF,TGCGCCAGCAGCCTCGGGACAGGTTATAGCAATCAGCCCCAGCATTTT
TRBJ1-5,TRBV19,-,-,CASSLGGGNQPQHF,TGTGCCAGTAGTCTCGGGGGAGGCAATCAGCCCCAGCATTTT
TRBJ2-2,TRBV19,-,once,CASSLAYTGELFF,TGTGCCAGTAGTCTAGCGTACACCGGGGAGCTGTTTTTT
TRBJ2-7,TRBV19,TRBD1,-,CASTGTGGYEQYF,TGTGCCAGTACCGGGACAGGGGGTTACGAGCAGTACTTC
TRBJ1-5,TRBV7-9,-,once,CASSFDGGAQPQHF,TGTGCCAGCAGCTTCGACGGTGGGGCCCAGCCCCAGCATTTT
TRBJ2-1,TRBV12-3/TRBV12-4,-,-,CASSHPGTYSYNEQFF,TGTGCCAGCAGCCACCCCGGGACTTACTCCTACAATGAGCAGTTCTTC
TRBJ2-4,TRBV29-1,-,-,CSVVGKNIQYF,TGCAGCGTTGTGGGTAAAAACATTCAGTACTTC
TRBJ1-1,TRBV2,-,-,CASGRDPRQKATEAFF,TGTGCCAGCGGACGGGACCCCCGTCAGAAAGCGACTGAAGCTTTCTTT
TRBJ2-1,TRBV15,-,-,CATSPALRGAGNEQFF,TGTGCCACCAGCCCCGCATTACGGGGGGCCGGTAATGAGCAGTTCTTC
TRBJ2-3,TRBV5-1,TRBD2,-,CASSLTSGGVLGTDTQYF,TGCGCCAGCAGCTTGACGAGCGGGGGGGTCCTGGGCACAGATACGCAGTATTTT
TRBJ2-5,TRBV7-8,-,-,CASSPREVQETQYF,TGTGCCAGCAGCCCCCGCGAAGTCCAAGAGACCCAGTACTTC
TRBJ1-6,TRBV5-4,-,-,CASSLGPAEDNSPLHF,TGTGCCAGCAGCTTAGGACCGGCGGAGGATAATTCACCCCTCCACTTT
TRBJ2-5,TRBV19,-,-,CASTDTKETQYF,TGTGCCAGCACGGACACTAAAGAGACCCAGTACTTC
TRBJ2-7,TRBV9,TRBD1,-,CASSVAMRGPEQYF,TGTGCCAGCAGCGTAGCTATGAGGGGGCCGGAGCAGTACTTC
TRBJ2-5,TRBV3-1,-,-,CASSPSGETQYF,TGTGCCAGCAGCCCCAGCGGGGAGACCCAGTACTTC
TRBJ2-6,TRBV9,-,-,CASSPRGGGAAGANVLTF,TGTGCCAGCAGCCCCCGGGGAGGGGGCGCAGCTGGGGCCAACGTCCTGACTTTC
TRBJ2-7,TRBV9,-,-,CASSVDGDEQYF,TGTGCCAGCAGCGTAGACGGGGACGAGCAGTACTTC
TRBJ2-7,TRBV29-1,TRBD1,-,CSVEDPRDRGGEQYF,TGCAGCGTTGAAGATCCCCGGGACAGGGGAGGCGAGCAGTACTTC